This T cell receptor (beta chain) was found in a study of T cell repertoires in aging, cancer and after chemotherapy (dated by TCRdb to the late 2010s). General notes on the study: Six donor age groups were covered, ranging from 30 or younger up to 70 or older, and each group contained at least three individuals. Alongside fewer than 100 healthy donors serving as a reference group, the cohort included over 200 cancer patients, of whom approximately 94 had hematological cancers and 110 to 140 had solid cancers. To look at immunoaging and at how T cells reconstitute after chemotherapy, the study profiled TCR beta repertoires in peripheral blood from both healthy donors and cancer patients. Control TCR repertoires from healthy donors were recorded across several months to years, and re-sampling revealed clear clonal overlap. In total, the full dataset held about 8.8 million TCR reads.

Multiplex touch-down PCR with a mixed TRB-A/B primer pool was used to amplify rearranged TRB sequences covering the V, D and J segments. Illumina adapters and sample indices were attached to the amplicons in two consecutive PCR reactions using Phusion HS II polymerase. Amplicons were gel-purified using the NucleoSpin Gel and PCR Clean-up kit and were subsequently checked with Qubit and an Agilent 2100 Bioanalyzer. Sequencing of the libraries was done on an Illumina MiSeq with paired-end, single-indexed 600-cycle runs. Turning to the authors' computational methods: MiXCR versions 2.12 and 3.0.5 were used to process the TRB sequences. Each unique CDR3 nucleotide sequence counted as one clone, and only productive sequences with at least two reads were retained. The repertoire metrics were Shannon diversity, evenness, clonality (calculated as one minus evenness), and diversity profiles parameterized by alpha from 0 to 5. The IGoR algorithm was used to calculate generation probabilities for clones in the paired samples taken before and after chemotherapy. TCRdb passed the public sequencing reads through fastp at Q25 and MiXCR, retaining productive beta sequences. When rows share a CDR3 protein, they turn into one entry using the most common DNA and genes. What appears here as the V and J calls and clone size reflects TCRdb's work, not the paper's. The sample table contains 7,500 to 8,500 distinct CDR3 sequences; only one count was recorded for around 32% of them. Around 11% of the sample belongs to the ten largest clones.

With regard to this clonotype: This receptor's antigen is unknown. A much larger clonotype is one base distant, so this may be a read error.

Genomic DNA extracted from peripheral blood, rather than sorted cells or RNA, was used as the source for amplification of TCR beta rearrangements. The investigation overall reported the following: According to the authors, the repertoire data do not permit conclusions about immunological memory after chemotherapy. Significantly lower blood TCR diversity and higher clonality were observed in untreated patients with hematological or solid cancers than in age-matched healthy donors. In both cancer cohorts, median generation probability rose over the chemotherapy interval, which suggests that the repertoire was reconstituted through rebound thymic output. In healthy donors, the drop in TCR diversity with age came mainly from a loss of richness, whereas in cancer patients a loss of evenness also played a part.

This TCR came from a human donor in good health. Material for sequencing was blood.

The base sequence is TGTGCCAGCAGAACTTGGGCGACGTACAATGAGCAGTTCTTC. This yields the protein CASRTWATYNEQFF. The chain couples TRBV6-6 to TRBJ2-1; the D gene is not confidently resolved. From the cysteine up to the phenylalanine, the CDR3 has a length of 14 residues. Only the CDR3 portion is preserved as DNA: 42 bases, with reading frame beginning at the first base. V is cut by 6 bases and J by 4 bases, and the space between the germline ends is 13 bases. Per the germline V gene (reference sequence), MNHNY is the CDR1 and SVGAGI is the CDR2.